Listed below are T cell receptor beta chains from one sample, sequenced in a study of T cells after posttransplantation cyclophosphamide. Clones were sequenced by immunoSEQ multiplex PCR, and TCRdb holds only the in-frame ones, with some missing. The sample consists of 9,500 to 15,000 clones, 70% to 90% of them appearing once. The sample here was PBMCs, taken 367 days after allogeneic stem cell transplant with calcineurin inhibitor and methotrexate. The receptors shown here come from a young adult male patient who received an allogeneic stem cell transplant from an unrelated donor, was CMV-positive, and had acute GVHD only. Some T cells may trace back to the graft donor. CDR3s include the opening cysteine and the closing phenylalanine or tryptophan. D genes are given only for firm matches. Clone sizes are given selectively: once, few, many, or a class where the clone is expanded.

TRBJ1-2 | few | TRBD1 | TRBV14 | CASSQLTGAYGYTF | TGTGCCAGCAGCCAGTTGACAGGGGCTTATGGCTACACCTTC
TRBJ1-1 | - | TRBD1 | TRBV7-9 | CASSFRTGYDEAFF | TGTGCCAGCAGCTTCAGGACAGGGTATGATGAAGCTTTCTTT
TRBJ2-7 | few | TRBD2 | TRBV7-2 | CASSSRTGGAWGYEQYF | TGTGCCAGCAGCTCCAGGACCGGGGGGGCCTGGGGCTACGAGCAGTACTTC
TRBJ2-2 | - | - | TRBV4-2 | CASSQDQGNTGELFF | TGTGCCAGCAGCCAAGATCAGGGGAACACCGGGGAGCTGTTTTTT
TRBJ2-2 | - | TRBD2 | TRBV9 | CASSVEGSGRGTGELFF | TGTGCCAGCAGCGTAGAGGGCAGCGGGAGAGGAACCGGGGAGCTGTTTTTT
TRBJ1-2 | - | TRBD1 | TRBV19 | CASSTDRGHGYTF | TGTGCCAGTAGTACTGACAGGGGGCATGGCTACACCTTC
TRBJ2-3 | - | - | TRBV7-2 | CASSSNSGADTQYF | TGTGCCAGCAGCTCAAACTCAGGGGCAGATACGCAGTATTTT
TRBJ2-7 | - | - | TRBV5-1 | CASTSGGFSYEQYF | TGCGCCAGCACCTCCGGGGGTTTCTCCTACGAGCAGTACTTC
TRBJ2-7 | once | TRBD2 | TRBV6-1 | CASTPSGRTYEQYF | TGTGCCAGCACTCCCAGCGGGAGAACCTACGAGCAGTACTTC
TRBJ1-3 | - | - | TRBV7-2 | CASSYDRRGANTIYF | TGTGCCAGCAGCTACGATCGTCGGGGAGCAAACACCATATATTTT
TRBJ2-2 | - | TRBD1 | TRBV7-8 | CASSIDRGNTGELFF | TGTGCCAGCAGCATAGACAGGGGGAACACCGGGGAGCTGTTTTTT
TRBJ2-7 | - | TRBD2 | TRBV29-1 | CSVTGTSGWNPYEQYF | TGCAGCGTGACCGGGACTAGCGGGTGGAACCCATACGAGCAGTACTTC
TRBJ2-2 | - | - | TRBV5-8 | CASSAFTGELFF | TGTGCCAGCAGCGCGTTCACCGGGGAGCTGTTTTTT
TRBJ2-3 | - | TRBD1 | TRBV27 | CASSLLGQGTKTDTQYF | TGTGCCAGCAGCCTCCTAGGACAGGGGACAAAGACAGATACGCAGTATTTT
TRBJ1-1 | - | - | TRBV19 | CASRNRRENTEAFF | TGTGCCAGTAGGAACAGAAGAGAGAACACTGAAGCTTTCTTT
TRBJ1-5 | - | TRBD1 | TRBV7-2 | CASSFWTGSNQPQHF | TGTGCCAGCAGCTTCTGGACAGGGAGCAATCAGCCCCAGCATTTT
TRBJ1-1 | - | TRBD1 | TRBV27 | CASSPLLTGGNTEAFF | TGTGCCAGCAGTCCCTTATTAACAGGGGGCAACACTGAAGCTTTCTTT